Detailed here is one TCR beta chain. The data were obtained in a study of blood T cell repertoires in COVID-19. Study in general: Sites in the United States, Italy and Spain provided acute and convalescent COVID-19 samples.

The authors' processing: Cell counts per sample came from amplifying reference gene primers. Clones were read by immunoSEQ multiplex PCR, and TCRdb kept only the in-frame ones, dropping some. That table gives V, J and clone size, and the DNA gave D and trimming. The repertoire holds more than 7,500 clones, with around 90% as singletons. Per germline, CDR1 ENHRY and CDR2 SYGVKD. The CDR3 loop spans 15 amino acids. V lost 2 bases and J 0 bases, leaving 7 bases between the germline ends. The sequenced sample consisted of peripheral blood. This TCR came from a woman aged 50 to 65 with active COVID-19. The chain is built from TRBV10-3 and TRBJ2-2; D remains unclear. CDR3 DNA: TGTGCCATCAGTGAGCACAGAACGAACACCGGGGAGCTGTTTTTT. Translated, it gives CAISEHRTNTGELFF.